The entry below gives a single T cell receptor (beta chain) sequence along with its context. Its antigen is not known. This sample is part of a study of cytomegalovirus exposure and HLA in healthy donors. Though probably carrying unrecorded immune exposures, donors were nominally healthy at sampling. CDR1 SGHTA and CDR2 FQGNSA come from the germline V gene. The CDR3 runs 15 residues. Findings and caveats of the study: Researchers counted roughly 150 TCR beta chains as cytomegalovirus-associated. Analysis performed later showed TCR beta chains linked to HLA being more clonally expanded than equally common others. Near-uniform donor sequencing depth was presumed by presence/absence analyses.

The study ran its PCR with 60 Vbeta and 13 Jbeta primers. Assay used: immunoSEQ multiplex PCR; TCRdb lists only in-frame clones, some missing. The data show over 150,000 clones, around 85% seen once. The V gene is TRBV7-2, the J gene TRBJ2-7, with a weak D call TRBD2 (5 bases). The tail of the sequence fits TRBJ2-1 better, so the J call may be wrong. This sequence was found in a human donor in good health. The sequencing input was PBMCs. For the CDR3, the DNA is TGTGCCAGCAGCTTTGAGAGCGGCTCCTACAATGAGCAGTTCTTC. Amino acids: CASSFESGSYNEQFF.